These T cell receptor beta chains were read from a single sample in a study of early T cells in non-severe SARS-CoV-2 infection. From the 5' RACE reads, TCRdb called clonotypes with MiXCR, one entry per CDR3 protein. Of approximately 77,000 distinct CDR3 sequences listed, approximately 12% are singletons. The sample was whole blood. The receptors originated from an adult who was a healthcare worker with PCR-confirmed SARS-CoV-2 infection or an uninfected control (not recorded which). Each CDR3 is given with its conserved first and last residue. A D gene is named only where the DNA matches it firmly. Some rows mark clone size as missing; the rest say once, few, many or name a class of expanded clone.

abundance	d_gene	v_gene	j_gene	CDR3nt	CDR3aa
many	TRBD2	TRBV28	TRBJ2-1	TGTGCCAGCAGTTTGAGCGGGGAACGGGGTGAGCAGTTCTTC	CASSLSGERGEQFF
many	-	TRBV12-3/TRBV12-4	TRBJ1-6	TGTGCCAGCAAGGGGGACCCCGGGGACGGATCACCCCTCCACTTT	CASKGDPGDGSPLHF
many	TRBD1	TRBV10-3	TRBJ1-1	TGTGCCATCAGTATGGACAGGGATAACACTGAAGCTTTCTTT	CAISMDRDNTEAFF
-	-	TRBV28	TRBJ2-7	TGTGCCAGCAGTTCCCCCTCAGGAGTCCCCTACGAGCAGTACTTC	CASSSPSGVPYEQYF
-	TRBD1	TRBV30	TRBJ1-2	TGTGCCTGGAACCGGGACAGGGGGTTTCCTAACTATGGCTACACCTTC	CAWNRDRGFPNYGYTF
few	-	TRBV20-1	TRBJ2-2	TGCAGTGCTCACTTTGGGGGGACCGGGGAGCTGTTTTTT	CSAHFGGTGELFF
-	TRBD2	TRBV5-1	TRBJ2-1	TGCGCCAGCAGCTTGGACGGGAGCGGGAAAGAGCAGTTCTTC	CASSLDGSGKEQFF
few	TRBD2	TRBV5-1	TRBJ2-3	TGCGCCAGCAGCTTGAGTAGCGGGAGCGGGGATACGCAGTATTTT	CASSLSSGSGDTQYF
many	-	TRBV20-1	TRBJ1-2	TGCAGTGCGACCCCCCCCGCAGGGTCGAGCTATGGCTACACCTTC	CSATPPAGSSYGYTF
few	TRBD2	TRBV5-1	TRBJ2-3	TGCGCCAGCAGCTCGGGACTAGTGGGGACAACAGATACGCAGTATTTT	CASSSGLVGTTDTQYF
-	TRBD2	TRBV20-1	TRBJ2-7	TGCAGTGCTAGACCCCTAGCGGGAGGGCCCTACGAGCAGTACTTC	CSARPLAGGPYEQYF
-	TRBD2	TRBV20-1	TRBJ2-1	TGCAGTGCTAGGCCGGGACTAGCGGGTATCAATGAGCAGTTCTTC	CSARPGLAGINEQFF
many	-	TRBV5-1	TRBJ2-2	TGCGCCAGCAGCGTGGAAACAGTGAACACCGGGGAGCTGTTTTTT	CASSVETVNTGELFF
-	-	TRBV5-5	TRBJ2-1	TGTGCCAGCAGCTTGCACCTAGAATTCAATGAGCAGTTCTTC	CASSLHLEFNEQFF
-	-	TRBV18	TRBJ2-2	TGTGCCAGCTCACTGGCCCCGGACGGGGAGCTGTTTTTT	CASSLAPDGELFF
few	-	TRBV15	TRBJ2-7	TGTGCCACCAGCGAATCGGGAGTGGACTACGAGCAGTACTTC	CATSESGVDYEQYF
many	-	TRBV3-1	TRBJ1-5	TGTGCCAGCAGCCAAGGTGGGGGTGGCAATCAGCCCCAGCATTTT	CASSQGGGGNQPQHF
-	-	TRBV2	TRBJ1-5	TGTGCCAGCAGGGGGGTGGGCTCTACCCAGCCCCAGCATTTT	CASRGVGSTQPQHF
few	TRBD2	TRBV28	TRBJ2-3	TGTGCCGCTTTAGCGGGAGGGGCCACAGATACGCAGTATTTT	CAALAGGATDTQYF
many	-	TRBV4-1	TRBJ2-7	TGCGCCAGCAGCCAAGATGTCACGCCAAGCTCCTACGAGCAGTACTTC	CASSQDVTPSSYEQYF
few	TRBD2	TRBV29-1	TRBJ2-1	TGCAGCGTTGTAAGGTTTGGGGGTAGCGGGAGGGGAACCTACAATGAGCAGTTCTTC	CSVVRFGGSGRGTYNEQFF
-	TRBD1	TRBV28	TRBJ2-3	TGTGCCAGCAGTTCCATCCGCGGGACAGGGGATCAAGATACGCAGTATTTT	CASSSIRGTGDQDTQYF
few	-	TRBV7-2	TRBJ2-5	TGTGCCAGCAGCTTCACAAGTGTTATAGAGACCCAGTACTTC	CASSFTSVIETQYF
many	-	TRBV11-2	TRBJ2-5	TGTGCCAGCAGCCGCAGCCGGGGAATTCAAGAGACCCAGTACTTC	CASSRSRGIQETQYF
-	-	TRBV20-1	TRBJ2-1	TGCAGTGCTAGAGATCCAGGTGATAGACGGGATGAGCAGTTCTTC	CSARDPGDRRDEQFF
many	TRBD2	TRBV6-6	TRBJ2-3	TGTGCCAGCTCTACCCCGACTAGCGGGACGCCAGATACGCAGTATTTT	CASSTPTSGTPDTQYF
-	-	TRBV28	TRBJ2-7	TGTGCCAGCATCCAACGGCAGGGAAGCAACGAGCAGTACTTC	CASIQRQGSNEQYF
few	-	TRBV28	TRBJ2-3	TGTGCCAGCACCCTAACGGCTGGGGGGGATACGCAGTATTTT	CASTLTAGGDTQYF
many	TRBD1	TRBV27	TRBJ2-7	TGTGCCAGCTTTACCCCGGGACAGGGGAACCACGAGCAGTACTTC	CASFTPGQGNHEQYF
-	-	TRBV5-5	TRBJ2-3	TGTGCCAGCAGCCGGCGGCGGATCGCGGCGGGCACAGATACGCAGTATTTT	CASSRRRIAAGTDTQYF
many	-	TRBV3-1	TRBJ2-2	TGTGCCAGCATTCGCCCCCGTACCGGGGAGCTGTTTTTT	CASIRPRTGELFF
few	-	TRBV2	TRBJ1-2	TGTGCCAGCAGTGGCCCAGGGGTCCGGGGCTACACCTTC	CASSGPGVRGYTF
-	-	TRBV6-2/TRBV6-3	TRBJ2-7	TGTGCCAGCAGTTACGGAAGCGGCCAATCCTACGAGCAGTACTTC	CASSYGSGQSYEQYF
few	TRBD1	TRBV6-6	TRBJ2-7	TGTGCCAGCAGTTACGGGGACAGGCTGTCCTACGAGCAGTACTTC	CASSYGDRLSYEQYF
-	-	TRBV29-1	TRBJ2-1	TGCAGCGTTGAAGCAACAAGCTCCTACAATGAGCAGTTCTTC	CSVEATSSYNEQFF
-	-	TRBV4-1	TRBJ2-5	TGCGCCAGCAGCCAAGATACAGAAGAGACCCAGTACTTC	CASSQDTEETQYF
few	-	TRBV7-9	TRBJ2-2	TGTGCCACTAGAAGGGCGGTCACCGGGGAGCTGTTTTTT	CATRRAVTGELFF
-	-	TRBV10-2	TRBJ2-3	TGCGCCAGCAGTGAGAACGGGGACCCGTATTTT	CASSENGDPYF
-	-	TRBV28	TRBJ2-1	TGTGCCAGCAGTGGGCGGAGGGGCGAGATTGAGCAGTTCTTC	CASSGRRGEIEQFF
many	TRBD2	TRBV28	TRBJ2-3	TGTGCCAGCGCTGTAGCGGGAGGGAGGGATACGCAGTATTTT	CASAVAGGRDTQYF
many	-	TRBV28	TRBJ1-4	TGTGCCAGCAGTGGAGGGGGGGGGCGCGGTGAAAAACTGTTTTTT	CASSGGGGRGEKLFF
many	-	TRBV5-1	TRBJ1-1	TGCGCCAGCAGCTTGGTTGGAGGGGTCAGGGGGAACACTGAAGCTTTCTTT	CASSLVGGVRGNTEAFF
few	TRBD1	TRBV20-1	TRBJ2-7	TGCAGTGTTCCCCCGGACAGGACGAATTACGAGCAGTACTTC	CSVPPDRTNYEQYF
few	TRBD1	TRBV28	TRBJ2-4	TGTGCCAGCAGTCCTCAGGGGGATAGGAAAAACATTCAGTACTTC	CASSPQGDRKNIQYF
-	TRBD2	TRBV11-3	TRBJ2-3	TGTGCCAGCACCTCCCCCGGGGGGACGCAGTATTTT	CASTSPGGTQYF
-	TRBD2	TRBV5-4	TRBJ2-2	TGTGCCAGCAGAGTCGGGACTAGAGAGCCCGGGGAGCTGTTTTTT	CASRVGTREPGELFF
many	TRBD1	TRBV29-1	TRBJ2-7	TGCAGCGTTCGGGACAGGGGGCCTAGCGAGCAGTACTTC	CSVRDRGPSEQYF
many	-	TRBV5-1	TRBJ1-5	TGCGCCAGCAGCTTCTCAGGGGTGGATCAGCCCCAGCATTTT	CASSFSGVDQPQHF
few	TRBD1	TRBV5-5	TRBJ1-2	TGTGCCAGCAGCTCAGGGGGCGTAGACTATGGCTACACCTTC	CASSSGGVDYGYTF
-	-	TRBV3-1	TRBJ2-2	TGTGCCAGCAGTACCGGAACAGGGTCGCCCGGGGAGCTGTTTTTT	CASSTGTGSPGELFF
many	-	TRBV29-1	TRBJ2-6	TGCAGCGTTGAAGTTTTTTCGGCGGCCTCGACCAACGTCCTGACTTTC	CSVEVFSAASTNVLTF
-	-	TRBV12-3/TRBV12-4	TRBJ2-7	TGTGCCAGCAGTCCTGGTGACGAGCAGTACTTC	CASSPGDEQYF
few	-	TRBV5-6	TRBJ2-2	TGTGCCAGCAGCTTCGGACTCAACACCGGGGAGCTGTTTTTT	CASSFGLNTGELFF
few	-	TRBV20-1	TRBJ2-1	TGCAGTGCTAGTTGGCAGTACAATGAGCAGTTCTTC	CSASWQYNEQFF
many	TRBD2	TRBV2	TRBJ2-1	TGTGCCAGCACGCCCCGGCTAGCGGATTACAATGAGCAGTTCTTC	CASTPRLADYNEQFF
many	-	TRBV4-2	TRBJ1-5	TGTGCCAGCAGCCGACAGAGCAATCAGCCCCAGCATTTT	CASSRQSNQPQHF
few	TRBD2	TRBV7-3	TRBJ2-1	TGTGCCAGCAGCCCGACCTCGGGAGCGGGAGCTGGCAATGAGCAGTTCTTC	CASSPTSGAGAGNEQFF